Each of the 30 T cell receptor beta chains below was sequenced from the same sample in a study of T cells in localized non-small cell lung cancer (TCRdb year 2020). The protocol used for the library was the immunoSEQ multiplex PCR assay. What TCRdb holds here is the immuneACCESS table cut down to in-frame rearrangements. Part of the clones is not present; checked against another copy, under half of the missing clones reflect an unresolved V gene, and the others are unexplained. The sample records under 2,000 clones, roughly 41% of which are singletons. The ten largest clonotypes hold around 40% of the sample. The source material was lung tumor tissue, sampled before any cancer treatment. The receptors come from a male donor aged 60 or over with stage II lung adenocarcinoma.

The rearrangement uses TRBV1 and TRBJ2-7; whether TRBD1, the table's D call, matches the DNA was not checked. TRBV1 is reported as a pseudogene. There are 14 residues in the CDR3. The CDR3 DNA reads TGCGCCAGCAGCCAAACAGGGGGTTCCTACGAGCAGTACTTC. This gives the protein CASSQTGGSYEQYF.

This clone has only a few counts. The rearrangement joins TRBV9 to TRBJ1-1; D not certain. Trimming took off 3 bases at V and 3 bases at J, with 9 bases between the two ends. CDR3 length: 13 residues. Germline V gene sequence: CDR1 SGDLS, CDR2 YYNGEE. Here the CDR3 DNA reads TGTGCCAGCAGCGAGGCATATTACACTGAAGCTTTCTTT. Amino acids: CASSEAYYTEAFF.

The V call is TRBV6-8, the J call TRBJ1-2; D remains unclear. Germline V gives CDR1 MNHGY, CDR2 SAAAGT. This CDR3 is 14 amino acids long. V gave up 0 bases and J gave up 8 bases, with 13 bases separating them. The DNA for the CDR3 is TGTGCCAGCAGTTACTCCGGCGGGAAATCGGGCTACACCTTC. Translating it yields CASSYSGGKSGYTF.

This sequence joins TRBV6-8 and TRBJ2-7, with 8 bases identical to TRBD1. Trimming at V came to 6 bases and at J to 7 bases, leaving 8 bases not matched to a gene. The CDR3 is 13 amino acids. Germline V gene lookup returns CDR1 MNHGY and CDR2 SAAAGT. The CDR3 region has the DNA TGTGCCAGCAGGGGGGACAGGATTAAGGAGCAGTACTTC. Protein product: CASRGDRIKEQYF.

This clone showed up just a few times. The chain carries TRBV9 and TRBJ2-1, with 7 bases identical to TRBD2. The CDR3 length is 14 residues. Germline CDR1 is SGDLS and CDR2 is YYNGEE. V lost 8 bases, J lost 8 bases, and 13 bases stayed unmatched. The CDR3 nucleotides are TGTGCCAGTACATCGGGGATACTAGCGCATGAGCAGTTCTTC. This gives the protein CASTSGILAHEQFF.

The gene calls are TRBV14 and TRBJ1-1, with D possibly being TRBD1 (6 bases). V dropped 3 bases and J dropped 3 bases, with 14 bases sitting between them. CDR1 and CDR2 (germline): SGHDN, FVKESK. The CDR3 covers 15 residues. This CDR3 is CASSHLQGYDTEAFF. DNA of the CDR3: TGTGCCAGCAGCCATTTACAGGGATACGACACTGAAGCTTTCTTT.

In its sample, this clone was seen a few times. The V and J genes are TRBV11-3 and TRBJ2-1, with a weak D call TRBD1 (5 bases). From germline, CDR1 is SGHNT and CDR2 YENEEA. The CDR3 is 14 amino acids. Trimming stripped 4 bases from V and 7 bases from J, with 14 bases between. The CDR3 here is CASSSNLQGNEQFF. As DNA, the CDR3 is TGTGCCAGCAGCTCGAACCTCCAGGGTAATGAGCAGTTCTTC.

By share of the sample, this clone is medium-sized. The J gene is TRBJ2-1, the V gene TRBV11-3; tentative D call: TRBD2 (7 bases). The V and J ends lost 4 bases and 8 bases respectively, with 15 bases between them. The CDR3 runs to 14 residues. Germline V gene data show CDR1 as SGHNT and CDR2 as YENEEA. The CDR3 DNA is TGTGCCAGCAGCTCAGGACGGGGGGCGTATGAGCAGTTCTTC. Its translation: CASSSGRGAYEQFF. The full variable domain, completed using reference TRBV11-3 and TRBJ2-1, is EAGVVQSPRYKIIEKKQPVAFWCNPISGHNTLYWYLQNLGQGPELLIRYENEEAVDDSQLPKDRFSAERLKGVDSTLKIQPAELGDSAVYLCASSSGRGAYEQFFGPGTRLTVL.

This clone is medium-sized (0.01 to 0.1%) within its sample. The chain uses TRBV11-3 and TRBJ1-5, with 7 bases lining up with TRBD1. Per germline, CDR1 SGHNT and CDR2 YENEEA. The CDR3 sequence is 15 residues long. The ends lost 0 bases at V and 7 bases at J; junction bases unmatched: 6. CDR3 sequence: CASSLEGRGSQPQHF. CDR3 nucleotide sequence: TGTGCCAGCAGCTTAGAGGGCAGGGGGAGCCAGCCCCAGCATTTT.

This clone was counted only a few times. The chain employs TRBV6-8 and TRBJ2-4; perhaps TRBD2 as D (5 bases). Germline-derived CDR1 and CDR2 are MNHGY and SAAAGT. The V end was cut by 6 bases, the J end by 1 base, with 13 bases between. The CDR3 length is 15 residues. The CDR3 here is CASRPTRAAKNIQYF. For the CDR3, the DNA is TGTGCCAGCAGGCCAACTAGGGCGGCCAAAAACATTCAGTACTTC.

This clone was seen only a few times. V usage is TRBV30 and J usage is TRBJ1-1; D gene uncertain. CDR1 is GTSNPN, CDR2 SVGIG, per germline (reference sequence). V shed 1 base and J shed 3 bases, with 12 bases lying between them. This CDR3 is built from 14 residues. CDR3 residues: CAWSGLLRDTEAFF. The CDR3 DNA sequence: TGTGCCTGGAGTGGGCTTTTAAGGGACACTGAAGCTTTCTTT. Variable domain in full (rest from reference TRBV30 and TRBJ1-1): SQTIHQWPATLVQPVGSPLSLECTVEGTSNPNLYWYRQAAGRGLQLLFYSVGIGQISSEVPQNLSASRPQDRQFILSSKKLLLSDSGFYLCAWSGLLRDTEAFFGQGTRLTVV.

V gene TRBV19 combines with J gene TRBJ2-7; perhaps TRBD2 as D (6 bases). Germline V gene sequence: CDR1 LNHDA, CDR2 SQIVND (reference sequence). Trimming stripped 3 bases from V and 1 base from J, with 10 bases between. The CDR3 is 14 amino acids. The CDR3 DNA follows: TGTGCCAGTAGTATGGTCGGGACTTCCTACGAGCAGTACTTC. Translation gives CASSMVGTSYEQYF. Looking up the rest from reference TRBV19 and TRBJ2-7 gives the full variable domain: DGGITQSPKYLFRKEGQNVTLSCEQNLNHDAMYWYRQDPGQGLRLIYYSQIVNDFQKGDIAEGYSVSREKKESFPLTVTSAQKNPTAFYLCASSMVGTSYEQYFGPGTRLTVT.

This rearrangement joins TRBV11-3 to TRBJ1-2; 8 bases are shared with TRBD1. The CDR3 runs 17 residues. In germline, CDR1 is SGHNT, CDR2 YENEEA. J was trimmed by 4 bases and V by 3 bases; bases with no gene match: 13. The CDR3 DNA sequence: TGTGCCAGCAGCTTTAGTAACCAGGGGGCGCTCAGCTATGGCTACACCTTC. Its translation is CASSFSNQGALSYGYTF.

The chain is built from TRBV30 and TRBJ1-5; 8 bases are shared with TRBD1. J was trimmed by 0 bases and V by 7 bases; bases with no gene match: 5. There are 14 residues in the CDR3. CDR1 and CDR2 from the germline V gene are GTSNPN and SVGIG (reference sequence). The CDR3 protein is CASGQGYSNQPQHF. The CDR3 DNA sequence: TGTGCCTCCGGACAGGGTTATAGCAATCAGCCCCAGCATTTT.

The chain couples TRBV19 to TRBJ1-2; tentatively, D is TRBD1 (6 bases). Germline V CDR1 and CDR2: LNHDA, SQIVND (reference sequence). V was pared by 9 bases and J by 4 bases, with 15 bases between. The CDR3 runs 13 residues. Here the CDR3 reads CASEQGPLYGYTF. In DNA, the CDR3 is TGTGCCAGCGAACAGGGCCCACTCTATGGCTACACCTTC.

This chain links TRBV19 with TRBJ2-3; 7 bases line up with TRBD2. J was trimmed by 1 base and V by 4 bases; bases with no gene match: 5. In germline, CDR1 is LNHDA, CDR2 SQIVND (reference sequence). This CDR3 has 15 amino acids. In DNA, the CDR3 is TGTGCCAGTAGTAATGGCGGGAGTCGCACAGATACGCAGTATTTT. This translates into CASSNGGSRTDTQYF.

The V gene is TRBV23-1, the J gene TRBJ1-5; no definite D call. TRBV23-1 is an open reading frame whose function is uncertain. Trimming cost V 0 bases and J 4 bases, with 10 bases left between them. The CDR3 is made up of 15 amino acids. CDR3 coding DNA: TGCGCCAGCAGTCAATCCTGTGGGGTAAATCAGCCCCAGCATTTT. This sequence encodes CASSQSCGVNQPQHF.

This clone was observed a handful of times. V and J are TRBV19 and TRBJ1-1; D is perhaps TRBD1 (6 bases). From germline, CDR1 is LNHDA and CDR2 SQIVND (reference sequence). V lost 4 bases, J lost 5 bases, and 11 bases lay in between. The CDR3 sequence is 13 residues long. The CDR3 DNA reads TGTGCCAGTAGTAATAGGGGGGCGACTGAAGCTTTCTTT. Its translation is CASSNRGATEAFF.

This clone is large within its sample. This chain uses TRBV11-3 with TRBJ2-7; 11 bases match TRBD2. The CDR3 extends over 14 amino acids. V was clipped by 5 bases and J by 3 bases; unmatched bases: 3. Germline V gives CDR1 SGHNT, CDR2 YENEEA. The CDR3 protein is CASSPGTSGYEQYF. The CDR3, as DNA: TGTGCCAGCAGCCCCGGGACTAGCGGCTACGAGCAGTACTTC. The full variable domain, with the rest looked up from reference TRBV11-3 and TRBJ2-7, is EAGVVQSPRYKIIEKKQPVAFWCNPISGHNTLYWYLQNLGQGPELLIRYENEEAVDDSQLPKDRFSAERLKGVDSTLKIQPAELGDSAVYLCASSPGTSGYEQYFGPGTRLTVT.

This chain uses TRBV9 with TRBJ1-1; tentative D call: TRBD1 (5 bases). CDR1 is SGDLS, CDR2 YYNGEE, per germline. V lost 6 bases to trimming and J lost 2 bases, with 11 bases between them. The CDR3 loop spans 13 amino acids. In DNA, the CDR3 is TGTGCCAGCATTGTTGACAGAAACACTGAAGCTTTCTTT. The encoded protein is CASIVDRNTEAFF.

The chain carries TRBV28 and TRBJ1-2, with TRBD1 identical over 7 bases. The germline V gene encodes CDR1 MDHEN and CDR2 SYDVKM. V trimming: 2 bases; J trimming: 7 bases; junction bases outside the gene matches: 16. This CDR3 contains 17 residues. CDR3 nucleotides: TGTGCCAGCAGTTTAATTGGATTCGGGAGGACAGGAGGTGGCTACACCTTC. It translates to CASSLIGFGRTGGGYTF.

This clone showed up just once. CDR3 in DNA: TGTGCCAGCAGCTTCAACGGACAGGGGACCCAGACATCTGGCTACACCTTC. Translation gives CASSFNGQGTQTSGYTF. This rearrangement joins TRBV28 to TRBJ1-2; 9 bases fit TRBD1. The germline V gene encodes CDR1 MDHEN and CDR2 SYDVKM. V was pared by 6 bases and J by 7 bases, with 18 bases of the junction left unmatched. The CDR3 extends over 17 amino acids.

The genes are TRBV19 and TRBJ1-5; D not resolved. Deletions cut 5 bases from V and 3 bases from J, with 14 bases between. Germline V gives CDR1 LNHDA, CDR2 SQIVND (reference sequence). The CDR3 covers 15 residues. The CDR3 loop is CASSEGRLANQPQHF. The CDR3 bases are TGTGCCAGTAGTGAGGGCAGACTGGCCAATCAGCCCCAGCATTTT.

Comments on this clone: At one of its ends the junction is not consistent with the germline gene, which may arise from a read error. An unread or ambiguous base exists; X represents the residue it encodes. The rearrangement joins TRBV11-3 to TRBJ1-3, with D unclear. Germline lookup yields CDR1 SGHNT and CDR2 YENEEA. The CDR3 runs to 14 residues. CDR3 nucleotides: TGTGYCAGCAGCTTTCCAATCTCTGGAAACACCATATATTTT. As protein: CXSSFPISGNTIYF.

The chain carries TRBV14 and TRBJ2-7, with TRBD2 as a possible D gene (5 bases). Trimming removed 4 bases from V and 3 bases from J, with 19 bases in between. The length of the CDR3 is 16 residues. Germline assignment: CDR1 SGHDN and CDR2 FVKESK. CDR3 protein: CASSPLDVAPGYEQYF. The CDR3 nucleotides read TGTGCCAGCAGCCCTCTCGACGTAGCGCCGGGCTACGAGCAGTACTTC.

The chain recombines TRBV30 with TRBJ1-2; 7 nucleotides match TRBD1. This CDR3 has 13 amino acids. CDR1 GTSNPN and CDR2 SVGIG come from the germline V gene (reference sequence). Trimming removed 3 bases from V and 7 bases from J; junction bases left unmatched: 8. The CDR3 DNA reads as TGTGCCTGGAGGCGCGGGGACAGTCGTGGCTACACCTTC. Its protein is CAWRRGDSRGYTF.

This sequence joins TRBV19 and TRBJ1-2, with no clear D. With 5 bases removed from V and 7 bases from J, the gap between germline ends came to 8 bases. The CDR3 loop spans 11 amino acids. Germline assignment: CDR1 LNHDA and CDR2 SQIVND (reference sequence). As DNA, the CDR3 is TGTGCCAGTAGTCGAGCTCTTGGCTACACCTTC. It codes for CASSRALGYTF.

The chain links TRBV7-5 to TRBJ2-1; the tabulated D call, TRBD2, remains unverified against the DNA. TRBV7-5 is a recognized pseudogene. The CDR3 length is 16 residues. CDR3 bases: TGTGCCAGCAGCTTGGATTCCGGGACTAACTACAATGAGCAGTTCTTC. It translates to CASSLDSGTNYNEQFF.

The chain combines TRBV30 with TRBJ1-1; D is unresolved. The germline gives CDR1 GTSNPN, CDR2 SVGIG (reference sequence). V was cut by 2 bases and J by 8 bases, with 12 bases left in between. The length of the CDR3 is 12 residues. CDR3 sequence (DNA): TGTGCCTGGAGTCCGGCGACAAGCGAAGCTTTCTTT. It translates to CAWSPATSEAFF. Filled out from reference TRBV30 and TRBJ1-1, the complete variable domain reads SQTIHQWPATLVQPVGSPLSLECTVEGTSNPNLYWYRQAAGRGLQLLFYSVGIGQISSEVPQNLSASRPQDRQFILSSKKLLLSDSGFYLCAWSPATSEAFFGQGTRLTVV.

The chain employs TRBV28 and TRBJ2-7; D unclear. The CDR3 runs 12 residues. V was pared by 1 base and J by 0 bases, with 1 base between. CDR1 is MDHEN, CDR2 SYDVKM, per germline. As DNA, the CDR3 is TGTGCCAGCAGTTTATTCTCCTACGAGCAGTACTTC. It is translated as CASSLFSYEQYF.